This T cell receptor (beta chain) was observed in a study of CD4 T cells in relation to SARS-CoV-2 and coronaviruses. Study details: After less than 11 days of antigen culture, PBMC TCR beta CDR3s were sequenced. Of the patients, roughly eight were male, a few female, two Hispanic. Findings of the study overall: Culture-expanded clones reflect memory recall rather than primary priming during culture. No donor gave both pre-pandemic and post-infection samples.

TCRdb keeps only in-frame clones here, not all; method: immunoSEQ multiplex PCR. The sample holds about 36,000 clones, just over 75% seen once. Trimming removed 3 bases at V and 6 bases at J, with 16 bases between. The germline gives CDR1 DFQATT, CDR2 SNEGSKA (reference sequence). CDR3 length: 14 residues. Concerning this clone itself: Its antigen remains unknown.

The receptor was isolated from an adult with COVID-19. The chain is built from TRBV20-1 and TRBJ2-3, with D perhaps being TRBD1 or TRBD2 (5 bases each). The sample taken for sequencing was memory CD4+ T cells from PBMCs, cultured in vitro. CDR3 protein: CSASWAGSGDTQYF. DNA of the CDR3: TGCAGTGCTAGTTGGGCAGGGAGTGGTGATACGCAGTATTTT.